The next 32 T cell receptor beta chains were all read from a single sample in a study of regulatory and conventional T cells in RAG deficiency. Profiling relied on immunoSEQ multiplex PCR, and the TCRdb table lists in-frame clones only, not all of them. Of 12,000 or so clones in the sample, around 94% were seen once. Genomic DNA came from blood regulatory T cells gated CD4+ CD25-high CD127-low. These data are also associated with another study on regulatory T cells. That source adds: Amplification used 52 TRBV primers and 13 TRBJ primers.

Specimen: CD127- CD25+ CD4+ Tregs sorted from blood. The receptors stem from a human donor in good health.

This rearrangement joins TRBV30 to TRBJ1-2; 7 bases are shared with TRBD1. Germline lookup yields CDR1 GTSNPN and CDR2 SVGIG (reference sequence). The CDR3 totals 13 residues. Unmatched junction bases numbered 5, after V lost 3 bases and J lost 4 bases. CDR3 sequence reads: CAWRLGQAYGYTF. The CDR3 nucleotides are TGTGCCTGGAGACTCGGACAGGCCTATGGCTACACCTTC. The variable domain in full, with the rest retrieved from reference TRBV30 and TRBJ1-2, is SQTIHQWPATLVQPVGSPLSLECTVEGTSNPNLYWYRQAAGRGLQLLFYSVGIGQISSEVPQNLSASRPQDRQFILSSKKLLLSDSGFYLCAWRLGQAYGYTFGSGTRLTVV.

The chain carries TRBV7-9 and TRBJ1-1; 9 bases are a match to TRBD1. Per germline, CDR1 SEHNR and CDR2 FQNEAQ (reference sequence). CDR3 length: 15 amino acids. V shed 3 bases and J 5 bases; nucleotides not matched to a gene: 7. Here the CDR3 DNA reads TGTGCCAGCAGCTTGGCTGGACAGGGGTGGACTGAAGCTTTCTTT. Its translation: CASSLAGQGWTEAFF.

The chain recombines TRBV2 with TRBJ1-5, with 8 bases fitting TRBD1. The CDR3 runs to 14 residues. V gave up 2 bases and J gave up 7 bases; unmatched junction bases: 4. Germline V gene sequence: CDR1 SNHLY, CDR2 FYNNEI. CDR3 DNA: TGTGCCAGCAGTGAACAGGGGGCATACCAGCCCCAGCATTTT. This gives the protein CASSEQGAYQPQHF.

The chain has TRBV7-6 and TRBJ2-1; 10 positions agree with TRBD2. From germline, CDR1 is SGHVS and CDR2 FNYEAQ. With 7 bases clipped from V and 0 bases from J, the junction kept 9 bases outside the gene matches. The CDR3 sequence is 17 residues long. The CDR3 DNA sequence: TGTGCCAGCACGCTAGGACTAGCGGCGAGCTCCTACAATGAGCAGTTCTTC. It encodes CASTLGLAASSYNEQFF.

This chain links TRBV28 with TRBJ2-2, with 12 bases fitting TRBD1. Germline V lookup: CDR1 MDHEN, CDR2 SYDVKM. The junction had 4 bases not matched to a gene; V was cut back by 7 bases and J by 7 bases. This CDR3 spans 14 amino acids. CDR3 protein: CASKGTGGNGELFF. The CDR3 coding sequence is TGTGCCAGCAAAGGGACAGGGGGCAACGGGGAGCTGTTTTTT.

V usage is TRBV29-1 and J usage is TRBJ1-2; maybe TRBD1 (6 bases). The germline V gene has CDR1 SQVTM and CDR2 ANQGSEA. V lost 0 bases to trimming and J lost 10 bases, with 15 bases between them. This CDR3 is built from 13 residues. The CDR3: CSVEDRADRSYTF. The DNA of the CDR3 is TGCAGCGTTGAAGATCGCGCAGACAGGTCCTACACCTTC.

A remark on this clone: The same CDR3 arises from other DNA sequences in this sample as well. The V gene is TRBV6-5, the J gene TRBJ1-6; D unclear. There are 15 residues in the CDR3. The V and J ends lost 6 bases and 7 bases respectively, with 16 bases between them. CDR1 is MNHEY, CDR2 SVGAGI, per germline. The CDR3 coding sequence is TGTGCCAGCAGATTCGACCGACATCCCAATTCACCCCTCCACTTT. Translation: CASRFDRHPNSPLHF.

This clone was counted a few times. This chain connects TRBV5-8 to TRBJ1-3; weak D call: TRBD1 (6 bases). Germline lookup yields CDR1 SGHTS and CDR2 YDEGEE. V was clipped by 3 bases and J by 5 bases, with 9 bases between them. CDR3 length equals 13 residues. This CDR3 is CASSWDTRNTIYF. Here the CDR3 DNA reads TGTGCCAGCAGCTGGGACACCCGAAACACCATATATTTT.

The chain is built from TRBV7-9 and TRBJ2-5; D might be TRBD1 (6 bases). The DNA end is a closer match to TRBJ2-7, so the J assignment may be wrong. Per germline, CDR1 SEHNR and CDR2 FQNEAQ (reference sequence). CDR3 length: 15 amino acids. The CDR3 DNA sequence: TGTGCCAGCAGCTTAGTAGGGGGTTCTAGGTACGAGCAGTACTTC. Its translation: CASSLVGGSRYEQYF.

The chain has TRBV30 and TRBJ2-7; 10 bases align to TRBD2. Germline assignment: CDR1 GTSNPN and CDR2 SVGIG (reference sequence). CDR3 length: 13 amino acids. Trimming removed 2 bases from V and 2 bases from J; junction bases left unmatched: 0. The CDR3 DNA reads TGTGCCTGGAGTAGCGGGGGGGCCTACGAGCAGTACTTC. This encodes CAWSSGGAYEQYF.

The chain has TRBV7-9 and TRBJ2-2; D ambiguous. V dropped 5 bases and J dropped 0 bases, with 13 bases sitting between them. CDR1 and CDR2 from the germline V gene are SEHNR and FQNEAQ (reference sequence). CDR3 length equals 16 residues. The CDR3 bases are TGTGCCAGCAGCCGATTAACAGCTACGAACACCGGGGAGCTGTTTTTT. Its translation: CASSRLTATNTGELFF.

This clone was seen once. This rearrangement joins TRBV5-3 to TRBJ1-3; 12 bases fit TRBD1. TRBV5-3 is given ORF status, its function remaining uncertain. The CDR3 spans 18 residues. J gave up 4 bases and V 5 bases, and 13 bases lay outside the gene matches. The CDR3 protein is CARRCGDRGRFRGNTIYF. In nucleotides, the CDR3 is TGTGCCAGAAGGTGTGGGGACAGGGGGCGGTTTCGAGGAAACACCATATATTTT.

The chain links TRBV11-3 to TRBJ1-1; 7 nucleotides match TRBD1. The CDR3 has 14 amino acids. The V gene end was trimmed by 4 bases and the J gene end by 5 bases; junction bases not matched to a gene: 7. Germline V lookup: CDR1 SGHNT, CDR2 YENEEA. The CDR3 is CASSSQGVGTEAFF. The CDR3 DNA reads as TGTGCCAGCAGCTCCCAGGGGGTGGGGACTGAAGCTTTCTTT.

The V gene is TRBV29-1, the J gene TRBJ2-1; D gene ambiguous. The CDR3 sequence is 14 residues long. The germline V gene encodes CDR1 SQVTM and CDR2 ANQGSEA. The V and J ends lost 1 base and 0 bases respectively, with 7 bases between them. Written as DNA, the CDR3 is TGCAGCGTTGAAGCAACTTCCTCCTACAATGAGCAGTTCTTC. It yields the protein CSVEATSSYNEQFF.

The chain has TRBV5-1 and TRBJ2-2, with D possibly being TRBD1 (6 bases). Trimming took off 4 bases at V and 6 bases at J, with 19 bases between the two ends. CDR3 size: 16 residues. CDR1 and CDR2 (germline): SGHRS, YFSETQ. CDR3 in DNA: TGCGCCAGCAGCGTGCTCGTTACAGGGCCGTCCGGGGAGCTGTTTTTT. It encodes CASSVLVTGPSGELFF.

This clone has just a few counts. The CDR3 DNA reads TGTGCCAGCAGCCATAACAGGGGCCCTGGCTACACCTTC. Protein product: CASSHNRGPGYTF. This chain uses TRBV21-1 with TRBJ1-2; the tabulated D call, TRBD1, remains unverified against the DNA. TRBV21-1 is designated a pseudogene. The CDR3 covers 13 residues.

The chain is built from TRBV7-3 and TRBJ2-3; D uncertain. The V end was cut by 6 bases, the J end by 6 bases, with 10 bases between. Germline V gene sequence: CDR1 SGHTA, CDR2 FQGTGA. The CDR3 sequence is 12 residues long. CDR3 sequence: CASSHYGDTQYF. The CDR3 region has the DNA TGTGCCAGCAGTCACTATGGGGATACGCAGTATTTT.

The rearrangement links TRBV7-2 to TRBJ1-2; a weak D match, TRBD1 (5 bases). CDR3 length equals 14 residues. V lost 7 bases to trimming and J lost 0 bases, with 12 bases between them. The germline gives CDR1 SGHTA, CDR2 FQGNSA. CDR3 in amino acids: CASNQGYPNYGYTF. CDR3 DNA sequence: TGTGCCAGCAACCAGGGCTACCCTAACTATGGCTACACCTTC.

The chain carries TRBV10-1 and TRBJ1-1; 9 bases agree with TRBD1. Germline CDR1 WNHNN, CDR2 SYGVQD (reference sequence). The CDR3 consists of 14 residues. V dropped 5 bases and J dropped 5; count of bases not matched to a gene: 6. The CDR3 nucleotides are TGCGCCAGCAGTTGGGGACAGGGAAAAACTGAAGCTTTCTTT. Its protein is CASSWGQGKTEAFF.

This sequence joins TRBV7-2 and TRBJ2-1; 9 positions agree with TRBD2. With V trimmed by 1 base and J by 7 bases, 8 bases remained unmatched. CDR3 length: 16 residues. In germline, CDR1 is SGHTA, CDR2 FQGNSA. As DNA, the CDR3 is TGTGCCAGCAGCTTAGTGTTCGCGGGGGGGCTGAATGAGCAGTTCTTC. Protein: CASSLVFAGGLNEQFF.

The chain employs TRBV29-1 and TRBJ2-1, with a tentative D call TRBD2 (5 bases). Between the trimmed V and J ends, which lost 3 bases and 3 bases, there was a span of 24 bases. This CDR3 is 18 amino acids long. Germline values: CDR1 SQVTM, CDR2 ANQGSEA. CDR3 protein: CSVDDASSRTAHYNEQFF. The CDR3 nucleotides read TGCAGCGTTGATGATGCTAGCAGCCGAACCGCCCACTACAATGAGCAGTTCTTC.

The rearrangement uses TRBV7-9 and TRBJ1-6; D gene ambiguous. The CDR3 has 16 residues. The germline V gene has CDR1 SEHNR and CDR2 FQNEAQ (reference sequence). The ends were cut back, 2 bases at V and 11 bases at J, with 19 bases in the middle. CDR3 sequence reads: CASSLRRDGGNPPLHF. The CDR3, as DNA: TGTGCCAGCAGCTTACGCAGAGATGGAGGGAATCCACCCCTCCACTTT.

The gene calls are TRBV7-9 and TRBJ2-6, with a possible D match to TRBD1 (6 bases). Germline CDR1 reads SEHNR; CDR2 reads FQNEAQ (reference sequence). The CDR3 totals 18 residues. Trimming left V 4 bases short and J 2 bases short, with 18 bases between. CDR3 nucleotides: TGTGCCAGCAGCTCAGGGGCGGTAATAGGTCCTGGGGCCAACGTCCTGACTTTC. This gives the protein CASSSGAVIGPGANVLTF.

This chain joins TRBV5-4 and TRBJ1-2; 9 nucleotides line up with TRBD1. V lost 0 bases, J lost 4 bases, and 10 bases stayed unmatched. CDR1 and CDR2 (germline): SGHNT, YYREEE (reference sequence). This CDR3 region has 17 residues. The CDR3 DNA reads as TGTGCCAGCAGCTTGGCGTTGGGACAGGGAACTTTCTATGGCTACACCTTC. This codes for CASSLALGQGTFYGYTF.

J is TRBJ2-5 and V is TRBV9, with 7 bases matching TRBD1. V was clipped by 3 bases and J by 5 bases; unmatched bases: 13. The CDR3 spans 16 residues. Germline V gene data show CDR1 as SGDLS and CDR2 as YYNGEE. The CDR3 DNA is TGTGCCAGCAGCGCCGAGCCGGGACAGAGCTTTGAGACCCAGTACTTC. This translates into CASSAEPGQSFETQYF.

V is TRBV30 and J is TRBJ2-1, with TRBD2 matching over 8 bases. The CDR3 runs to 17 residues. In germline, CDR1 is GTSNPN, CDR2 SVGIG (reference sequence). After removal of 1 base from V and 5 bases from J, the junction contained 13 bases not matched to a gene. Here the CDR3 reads CAWSEPFSGLGDNEQFF. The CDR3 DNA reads TGTGCCTGGAGTGAACCTTTCTCGGGACTAGGAGACAATGAGCAGTTCTTC.

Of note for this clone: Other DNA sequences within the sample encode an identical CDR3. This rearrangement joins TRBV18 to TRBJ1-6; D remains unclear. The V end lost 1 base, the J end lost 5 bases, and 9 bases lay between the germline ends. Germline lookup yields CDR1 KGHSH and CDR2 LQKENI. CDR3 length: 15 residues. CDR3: CASSPRAGDNSPLHF. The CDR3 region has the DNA TGTGCCAGCTCACCACGAGCCGGGGATAATTCACCCCTCCACTTT.

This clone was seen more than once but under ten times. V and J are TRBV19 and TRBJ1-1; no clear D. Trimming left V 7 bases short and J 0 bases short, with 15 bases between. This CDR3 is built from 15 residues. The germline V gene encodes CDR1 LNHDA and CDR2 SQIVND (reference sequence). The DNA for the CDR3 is TGTGCCAGTACCGAACTGGGTACTATGAACACTGAAGCTTTCTTT. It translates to CASTELGTMNTEAFF.

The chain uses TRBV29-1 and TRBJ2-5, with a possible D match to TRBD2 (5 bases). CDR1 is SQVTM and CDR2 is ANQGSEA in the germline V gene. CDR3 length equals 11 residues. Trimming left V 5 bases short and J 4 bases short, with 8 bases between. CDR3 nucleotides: TGCAGCGTTACCCGGGGAGAGACCCAGTACTTC. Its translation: CSVTRGETQYF.

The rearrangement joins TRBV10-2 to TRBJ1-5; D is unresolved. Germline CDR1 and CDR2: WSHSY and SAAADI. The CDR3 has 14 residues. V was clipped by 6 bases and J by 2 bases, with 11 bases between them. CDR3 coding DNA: TGCGCCAGCAGCCTCGGGTCTCGCAATCAGCCCCAGCATTTT. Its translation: CASSLGSRNQPQHF.

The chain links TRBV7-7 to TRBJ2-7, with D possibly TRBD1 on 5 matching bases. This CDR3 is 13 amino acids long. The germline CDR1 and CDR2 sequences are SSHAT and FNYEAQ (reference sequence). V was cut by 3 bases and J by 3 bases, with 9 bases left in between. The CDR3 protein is CASSFNQGYEQYF. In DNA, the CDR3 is TGTGCCAGCAGCTTCAACCAGGGCTACGAGCAGTACTTC.

The CDR3 is CASSYSHRSNSPLHF. For the CDR3, the DNA is TGTGCCAGCAGTTACTCGCACAGGAGTAATTCACCCCTCCACTTT. The chain links TRBV6-5 to TRBJ1-6; a possible D gene is TRBD1 (5 bases). The V gene lost 0 bases and the J gene lost 6 bases, with 9 bases spanning the gap. Germline V gene sequence: CDR1 MNHEY, CDR2 SVGAGI. This CDR3 spans 15 amino acids.